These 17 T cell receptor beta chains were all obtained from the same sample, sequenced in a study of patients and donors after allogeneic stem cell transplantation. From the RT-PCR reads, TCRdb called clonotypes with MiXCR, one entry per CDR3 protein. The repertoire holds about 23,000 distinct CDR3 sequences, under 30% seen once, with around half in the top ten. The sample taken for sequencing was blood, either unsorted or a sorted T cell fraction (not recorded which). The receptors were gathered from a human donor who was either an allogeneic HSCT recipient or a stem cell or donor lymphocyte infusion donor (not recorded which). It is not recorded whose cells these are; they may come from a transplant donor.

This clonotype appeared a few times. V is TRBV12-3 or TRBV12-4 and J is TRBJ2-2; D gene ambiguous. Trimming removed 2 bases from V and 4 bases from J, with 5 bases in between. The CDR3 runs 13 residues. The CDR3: CASSLFSTGELFF. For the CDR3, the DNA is TGTGCCAGCAGTTTATTCAGCACCGGGGAGCTGTTTTTT.

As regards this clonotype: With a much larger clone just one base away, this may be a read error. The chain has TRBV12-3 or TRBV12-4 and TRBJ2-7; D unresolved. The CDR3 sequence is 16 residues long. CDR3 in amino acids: CDSSSQRTTHPYEQYF. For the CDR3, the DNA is TGTGACAGCAGTTCCCAGAGAACGACTCATCCCTACGAGCAGTACTTC.

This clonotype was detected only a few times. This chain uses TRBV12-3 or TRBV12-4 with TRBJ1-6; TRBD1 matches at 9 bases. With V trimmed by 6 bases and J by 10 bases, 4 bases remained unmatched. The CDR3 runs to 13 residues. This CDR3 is CASSGTGRSPLHF. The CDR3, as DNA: TGTGCCAGCAGCGGGACAGGGAGGTCACCCCTCCACTTT.

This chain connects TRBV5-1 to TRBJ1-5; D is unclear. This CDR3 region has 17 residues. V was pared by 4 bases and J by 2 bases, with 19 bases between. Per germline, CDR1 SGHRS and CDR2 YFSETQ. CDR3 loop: CASSLNPGAGGNQPQHF. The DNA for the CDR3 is TGCGCCAGCAGCCTTAACCCAGGAGCGGGTGGCAATCAGCCCCAGCATTTT.

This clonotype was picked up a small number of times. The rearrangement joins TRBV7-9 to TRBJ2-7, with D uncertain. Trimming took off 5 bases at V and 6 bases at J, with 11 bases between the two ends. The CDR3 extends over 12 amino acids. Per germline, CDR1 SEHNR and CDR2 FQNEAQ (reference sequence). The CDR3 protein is CASSPPASEQYF. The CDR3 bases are TGTGCCAGCAGCCCCCCAGCTAGCGAGCAGTACTTC.

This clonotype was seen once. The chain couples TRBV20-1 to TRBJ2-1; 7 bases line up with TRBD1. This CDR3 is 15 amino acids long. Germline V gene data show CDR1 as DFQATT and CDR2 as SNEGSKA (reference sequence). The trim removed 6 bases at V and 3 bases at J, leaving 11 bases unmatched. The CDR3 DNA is TGCAGTGCCCCGAGGGACAGTGCCCTCTACAATGAGCAGTTCTTC. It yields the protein CSAPRDSALYNEQFF.

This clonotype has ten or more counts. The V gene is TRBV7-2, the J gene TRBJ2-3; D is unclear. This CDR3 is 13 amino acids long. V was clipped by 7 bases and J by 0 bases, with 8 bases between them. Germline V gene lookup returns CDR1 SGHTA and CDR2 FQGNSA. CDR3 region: CASTTFSTDTQYF. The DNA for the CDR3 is TGTGCCAGCACCACTTTCAGCACAGATACGCAGTATTTT.

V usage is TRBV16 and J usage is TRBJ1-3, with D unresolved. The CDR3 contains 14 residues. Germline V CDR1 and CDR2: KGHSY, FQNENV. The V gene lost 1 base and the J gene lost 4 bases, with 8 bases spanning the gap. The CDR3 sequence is CASSQWAGGNTIYF. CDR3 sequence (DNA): TGTGCCAGCAGCCAATGGGCCGGCGGAAACACCATATATTTT.

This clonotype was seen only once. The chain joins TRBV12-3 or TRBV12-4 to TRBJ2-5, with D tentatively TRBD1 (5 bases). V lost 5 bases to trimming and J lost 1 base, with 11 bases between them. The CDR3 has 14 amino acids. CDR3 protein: CASSRRVSQETQYF. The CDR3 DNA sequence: TGTGCCAGCAGTCGCAGGGTTAGCCAAGAGACCCAGTACTTC.

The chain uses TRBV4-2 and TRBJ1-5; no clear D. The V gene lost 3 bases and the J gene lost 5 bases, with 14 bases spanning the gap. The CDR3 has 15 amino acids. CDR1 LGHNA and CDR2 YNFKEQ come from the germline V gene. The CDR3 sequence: CASSHTMAFDQPQHF. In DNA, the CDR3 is TGTGCCAGCAGCCACACTATGGCATTTGATCAGCCCCAGCATTTT.

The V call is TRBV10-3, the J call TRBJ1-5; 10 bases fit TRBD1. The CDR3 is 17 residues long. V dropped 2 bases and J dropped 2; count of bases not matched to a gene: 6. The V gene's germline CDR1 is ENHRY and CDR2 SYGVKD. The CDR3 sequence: CAISEMRDRGGNQPQHF. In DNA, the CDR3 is TGTGCCATCAGTGAGATGCGGGACAGGGGCGGCAATCAGCCCCAGCATTTT.

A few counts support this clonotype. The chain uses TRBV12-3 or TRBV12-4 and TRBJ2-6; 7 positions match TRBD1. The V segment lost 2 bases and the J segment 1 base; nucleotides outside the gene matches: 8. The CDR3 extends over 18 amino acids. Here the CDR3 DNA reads TGTGCCAGCAGTTTACGGACAGGCCTAGCATCTGGGGCCAACGTCCTGACTTTC. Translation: CASSLRTGLASGANVLTF.

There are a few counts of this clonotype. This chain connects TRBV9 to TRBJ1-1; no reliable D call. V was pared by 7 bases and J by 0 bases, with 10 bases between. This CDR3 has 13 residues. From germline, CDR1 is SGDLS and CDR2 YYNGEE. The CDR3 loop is CASGGRMNTEAFF. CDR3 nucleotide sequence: TGTGCCAGCGGCGGGAGGATGAACACTGAAGCTTTCTTT.

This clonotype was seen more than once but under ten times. The CDR3 bases are TGTGCCAGCAGCAAGGGTTATTGGGGCAATCAGCCCCAGCATTTT. It codes for CASSKGYWGNQPQHF. V and J are TRBV21-1 and TRBJ1-5. TRBV21-1 is assigned pseudogene status. There are 15 residues in the CDR3.

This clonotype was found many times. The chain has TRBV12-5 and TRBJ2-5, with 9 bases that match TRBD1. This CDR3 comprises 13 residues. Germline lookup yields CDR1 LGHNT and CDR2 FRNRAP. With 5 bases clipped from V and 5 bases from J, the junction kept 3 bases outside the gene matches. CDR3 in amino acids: CASGVDRGETQYF. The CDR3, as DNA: TGTGCTAGTGGTGTGGACAGGGGTGAGACCCAGTACTTC.

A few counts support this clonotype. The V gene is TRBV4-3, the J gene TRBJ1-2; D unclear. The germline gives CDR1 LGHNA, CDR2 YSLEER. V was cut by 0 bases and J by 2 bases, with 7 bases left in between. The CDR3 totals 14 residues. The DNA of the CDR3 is TGCGCCAGCAGCCAAGAAACAGTGAACTATGGCTACACCTTC. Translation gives CASSQETVNYGYTF.

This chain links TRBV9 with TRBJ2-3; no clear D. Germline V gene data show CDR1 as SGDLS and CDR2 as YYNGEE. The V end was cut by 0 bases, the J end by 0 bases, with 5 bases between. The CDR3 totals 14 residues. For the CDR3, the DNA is TGTGCCAGCAGCGTAGGGCTGAGCACAGATACGCAGTATTTT. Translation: CASSVGLSTDTQYF.